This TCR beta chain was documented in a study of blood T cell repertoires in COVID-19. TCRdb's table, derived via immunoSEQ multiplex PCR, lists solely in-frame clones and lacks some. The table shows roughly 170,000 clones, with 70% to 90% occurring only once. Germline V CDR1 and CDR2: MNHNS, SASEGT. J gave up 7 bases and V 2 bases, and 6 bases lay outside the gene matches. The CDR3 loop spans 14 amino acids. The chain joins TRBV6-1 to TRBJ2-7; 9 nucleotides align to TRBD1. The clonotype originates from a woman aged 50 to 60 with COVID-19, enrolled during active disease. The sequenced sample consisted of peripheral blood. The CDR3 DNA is TGTGCCAGCAGTGAAAGCTGGACAGGGGTTGAGCAGTACTTC. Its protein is CASSESWTGVEQYF.